This TCR beta chain stems from a study of human T cells and chemical hapten exposure. Study outcomes and limitations: Sensitization with DPC brought no change to TCRs above 1 in 1000 in frequency.

The CDR3 is made up of 16 amino acids. The germline CDR1 and CDR2 sequences are DFQATT and SNEGSKA (reference sequence). J lost 2 bases, V lost 6 bases, and 14 bases had no gene match. Extraction yielded total RNA from whole blood (unfractionated). TCRdb fed the 5' RACE reads into MiXCR, producing one record per CDR3 protein. The profile shows about 140,000 distinct CDR3 sequences, over 3.5% of them singletons. At least ten counts were recorded for this clonotype. Its target is not known. This receptor was taken from a female donor in good health. The genes are TRBV20-1 and TRBJ1-2, with TRBD1 identical over 8 bases. The CDR3 sequence: CSAGRTGLAKNYGYTF. The CDR3 coding sequence is TGCAGTGCAGGCCGGACAGGGCTGGCCAAGAACTATGGCTACACCTTC.